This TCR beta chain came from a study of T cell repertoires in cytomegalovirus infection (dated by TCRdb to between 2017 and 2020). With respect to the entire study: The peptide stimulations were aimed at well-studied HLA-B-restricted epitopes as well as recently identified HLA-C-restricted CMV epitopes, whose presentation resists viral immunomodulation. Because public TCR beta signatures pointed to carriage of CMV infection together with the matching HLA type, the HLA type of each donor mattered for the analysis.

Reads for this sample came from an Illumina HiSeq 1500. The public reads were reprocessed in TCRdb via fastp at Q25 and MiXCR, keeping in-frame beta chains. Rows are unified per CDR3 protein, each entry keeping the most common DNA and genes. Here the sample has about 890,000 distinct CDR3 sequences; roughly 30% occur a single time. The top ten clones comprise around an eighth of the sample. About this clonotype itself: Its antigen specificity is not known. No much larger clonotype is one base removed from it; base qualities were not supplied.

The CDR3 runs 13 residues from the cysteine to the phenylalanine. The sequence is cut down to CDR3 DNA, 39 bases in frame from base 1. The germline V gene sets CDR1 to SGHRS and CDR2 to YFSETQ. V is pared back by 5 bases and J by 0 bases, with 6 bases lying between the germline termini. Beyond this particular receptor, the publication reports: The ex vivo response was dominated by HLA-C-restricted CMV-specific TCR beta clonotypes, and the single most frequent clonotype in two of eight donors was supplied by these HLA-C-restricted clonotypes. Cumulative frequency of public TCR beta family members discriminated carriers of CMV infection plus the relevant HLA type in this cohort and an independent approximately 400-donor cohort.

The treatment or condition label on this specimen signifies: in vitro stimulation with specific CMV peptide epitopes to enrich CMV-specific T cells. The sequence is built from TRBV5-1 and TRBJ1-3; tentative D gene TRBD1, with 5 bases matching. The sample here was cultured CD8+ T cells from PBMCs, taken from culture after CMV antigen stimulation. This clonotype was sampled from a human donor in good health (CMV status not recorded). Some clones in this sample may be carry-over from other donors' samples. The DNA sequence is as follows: TGCGCCAGCAGGGGGGACTCTGGAAACACCATATATTTT. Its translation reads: CASRGDSGNTIYF.